The sample holds a few counts of the clone carrying this T cell receptor (beta chain). The antigen is not known. The data are from a study of T-cell reconstitution after alpha-beta-depleted transplantation in children. Broader study findings: Elevated TCRbeta diversity at day 60 was traced, in some patients, to surviving recipient T cells and thymic progenitors. Diversity and T-cell counts at one year after transplant derived mostly from new T cells. Several hundred expanded graft clones reportedly gave rise to the alpha-beta T cells present about two months after transplant.

The authors prepared the TCRbeta library with unique molecular identifiers. MiXCR, run by TCRdb on the PCR reads, gives a single entry per CDR3 protein. The sample shows approximately 300,000 distinct CDR3 sequences, over 7% of them seen only once. This CDR3 spans 13 amino acids. Trimming at V came to 6 bases and at J to 3 bases, leaving 7 bases not matched to a gene. The germline gives CDR1 DFQATT, CDR2 SNEGSKA (reference sequence). The sample consisted of peripheral blood, taken 360 days after TCRalphabeta/CD19-depleted stem cell transplant. The sequence derives from a female patient aged 2-10 years who had a stem cell transplant for Fanconi anemia, so the T cells may come from the graft donor. J is TRBJ1-2 and V is TRBV20-1; 7 nucleotides agree with TRBD1. The CDR3 DNA reads TGCAGTGCCGGTACAGGGGAGGACTATGGCTACACCTTC. It codes for CSAGTGEDYGYTF.